The next 5 T cell receptor beta chains were all read from a single sample in a study of naive and memory T cell subsets. Regarding the study as a whole: Especially in CD8 cells, naive repertoires contained a few larger clonotypes, possibly CD45RA-re-expressing memory cells.

Both TRBC1 and TRBC2 were covered by a beta constant-region primer of two equimolar oligonucleotides. The ligated cDNA underwent four PCR rounds using SP2 and nested alpha and beta constant-region primers. TCRdb redid the calling of the UMI-ligation and nested PCR reads with MiXCR, one entry per CDR3 protein. The table includes 120,000 to 150,000 distinct CDR3 sequences, 20% to 25% detected once. The antigens for these receptors are not known. Sequencing input: naive CD4+ T cells from blood. The receptors originated from a human donor in good health.

The sample holds a few counts of this clonotype. The V call is TRBV12-3 or TRBV12-4, the J call TRBJ2-1, with D perhaps matching TRBD1 or TRBD2 (5 bases each). The CDR3 covers 17 residues. V lost 3 bases and J 2 bases, leaving 17 bases between the germline ends. CDR3 sequence (DNA): TGTGCCAGCAGTTTGAGGCAGGGTTGGGAGCCCTACAATGAGCAGTTCTTC. This translates into CASSLRQGWEPYNEQFF.

This clonotype was recorded a few times. The rearrangement uses TRBV4-3 and TRBJ1-5; D is ambiguous. The CDR3 runs 15 residues. The germline V and J ends were trimmed by 0 bases and 5 bases, with 11 bases remaining between them. Germline V gives CDR1 LGHNA, CDR2 YSLEER. The chain's CDR3 is CASSQDWRKHQPQHF. The CDR3 bases are TGCGCCAGCAGCCAAGATTGGAGAAAACATCAGCCCCAGCATTTT.

This clonotype was recorded at least ten times. The J gene is TRBJ2-5, the V gene TRBV29-1; TRBD1 matches at 9 bases. Unmatched junction bases numbered 11, after V lost 8 bases and J lost 4 bases. Germline V CDR1 and CDR2: SQVTM, ANQGSEA. The CDR3 has 14 amino acids. The CDR3 loop reads CSIGQGLGGETQYF. DNA of the CDR3: TGCAGCATCGGACAGGGGCTGGGTGGAGAGACCCAGTACTTC.

This clonotype was recorded a few times. V is TRBV30 and J is TRBJ1-2; possible D gene TRBD1, 6 bases. Germline CDR1 is GTSNPN and CDR2 is SVGIG (reference sequence). The V end was cut by 3 bases, the J end by 9 bases, with 17 bases between. The CDR3 has 13 amino acids. Here the CDR3 reads CAWSGGTSVRYTF. DNA for the CDR3: TGTGCCTGGAGCGGAGGGACATCGGTCCGCTACACCTTC. Looking up the rest from reference TRBV30 and TRBJ1-2 gives the full variable domain: SQTIHQWPATLVQPVGSPLSLECTVEGTSNPNLYWYRQAAGRGLQLLFYSVGIGQISSEVPQNLSASRPQDRQFILSSKKLLLSDSGFYLCAWSGGTSVRYTFGSGTRLTVV.

V gene TRBV12-3 or TRBV12-4 combines with J gene TRBJ1-5; possibly TRBD1 for D (6 bases). The CDR3 loop spans 15 amino acids. Trimming removed 3 bases at V and 5 bases at J, with 14 bases between. The CDR3, as DNA: TGTGCCAGCAGTTTCCGTTGGGGGCAAGATCAGCCCCAGCATTTT. This codes for CASSFRWGQDQPQHF.